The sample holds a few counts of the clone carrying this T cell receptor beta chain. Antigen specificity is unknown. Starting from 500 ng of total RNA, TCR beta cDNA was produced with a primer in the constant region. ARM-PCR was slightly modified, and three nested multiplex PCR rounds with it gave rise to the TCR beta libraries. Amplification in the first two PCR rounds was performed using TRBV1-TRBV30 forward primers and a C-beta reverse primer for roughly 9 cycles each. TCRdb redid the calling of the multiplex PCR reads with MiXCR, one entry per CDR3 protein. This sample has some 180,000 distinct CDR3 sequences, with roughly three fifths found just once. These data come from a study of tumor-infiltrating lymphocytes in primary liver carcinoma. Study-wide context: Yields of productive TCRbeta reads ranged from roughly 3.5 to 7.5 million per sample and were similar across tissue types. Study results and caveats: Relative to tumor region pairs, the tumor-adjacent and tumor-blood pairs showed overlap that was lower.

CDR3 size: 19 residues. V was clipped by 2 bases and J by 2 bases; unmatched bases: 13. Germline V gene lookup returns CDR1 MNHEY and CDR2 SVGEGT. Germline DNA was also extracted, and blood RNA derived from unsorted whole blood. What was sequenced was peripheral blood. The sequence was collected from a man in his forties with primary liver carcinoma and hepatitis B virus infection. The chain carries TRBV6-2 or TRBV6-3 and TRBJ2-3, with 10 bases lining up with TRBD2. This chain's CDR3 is CASSYPLGLAGDITDTQYF. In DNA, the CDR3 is TGTGCCAGCAGTTACCCCCTTGGGCTAGCGGGAGATATCACAGATACGCAGTATTTT.